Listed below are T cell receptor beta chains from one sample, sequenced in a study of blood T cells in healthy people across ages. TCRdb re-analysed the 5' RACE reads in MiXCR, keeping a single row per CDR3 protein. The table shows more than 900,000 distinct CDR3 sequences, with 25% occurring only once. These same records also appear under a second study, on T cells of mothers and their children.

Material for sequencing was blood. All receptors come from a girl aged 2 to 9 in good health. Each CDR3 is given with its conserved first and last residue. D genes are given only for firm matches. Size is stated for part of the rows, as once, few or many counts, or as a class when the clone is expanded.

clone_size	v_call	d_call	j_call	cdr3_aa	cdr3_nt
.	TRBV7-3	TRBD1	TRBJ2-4	CASNPTGKGIQYF	TGTGCCAGCAACCCGACAGGGAAGGGCATTCAGTACTTC
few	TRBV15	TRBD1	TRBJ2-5	CATSIDRGLETQYF	TGTGCCACCAGCATTGACAGGGGGTTAGAGACCCAGTACTTC
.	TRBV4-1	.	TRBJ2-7	CASSQGGGGAYEQYF	TGCGCCAGCAGCCAAGGTGGAGGGGGAGCCTACGAGCAGTACTTC
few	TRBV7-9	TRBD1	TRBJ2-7	CASSSPGQSATEQYF	TGTGCCAGCAGCTCACCGGGACAGTCGGCCACGGAGCAGTACTTC
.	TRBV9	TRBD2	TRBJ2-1	CASSVGSSGGNEQFF	TGTGCCAGCAGCGTAGGGTCTAGCGGGGGCAATGAGCAGTTCTTC
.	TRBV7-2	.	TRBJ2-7	CASSPSPGNPGAYEQYF	TGCGCCAGCAGCCCAAGCCCAGGGAACCCTGGGGCCTACGAGCAGTACTTC
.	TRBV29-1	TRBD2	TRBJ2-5	CSVDTSGFMSSYNEHFF	TGCAGCGTTGACACTAGCGGGTTTATGAGCTCCTACAATGAGCATTTCTTC
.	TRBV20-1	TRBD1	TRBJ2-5	CSAATGAQTQYF	TGCAGTGCAGCGACAGGGGCGCAGACCCAGTACTTC
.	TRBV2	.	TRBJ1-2	CASKFTRAYGYTF	TGTGCCAGCAAGTTTACCAGGGCCTATGGCTACACCTTC
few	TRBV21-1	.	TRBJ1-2	CASSGEPGWGYTF	TGTGCCAGCAGCGGCGAGCCAGGCTGGGGGTACACCTTC
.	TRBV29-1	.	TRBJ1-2	CSVEGEAREWGGYTF	TGCAGCGTTGAAGGAGAGGCCAGGGAGTGGGGAGGCTACACCTTC
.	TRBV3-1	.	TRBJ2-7	CASSLSYYEQYF	TGTGCCAGCAGTCTATCATACTACGAGCAGTACTTC
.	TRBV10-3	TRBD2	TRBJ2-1	CAITGAGAYNEQFF	TGTGCCATCACTGGAGCGGGGGCCTACAATGAGCAGTTCTTC
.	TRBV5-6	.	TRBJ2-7	CASSVDNYYEQYF	TGTGCCAGCAGCGTGGACAACTACTACGAGCAGTACTTC
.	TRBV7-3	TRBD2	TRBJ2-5	CASSLTPLSGGAETQYF	TGTGCCAGCAGCTTAACACCCCTCAGCGGGGGGGCAGAGACCCAGTACTTC
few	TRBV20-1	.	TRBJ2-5	CSARAGTSQETQYF	TGCAGTGCTAGGGCCGGGACCTCACAAGAGACCCAGTACTTC
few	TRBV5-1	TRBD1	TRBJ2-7	CASSTSTGGKGDEQYF	TGCGCCAGCAGCACTTCGACAGGGGGCAAGGGGGACGAGCAGTACTTC
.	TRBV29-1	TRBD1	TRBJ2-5	CSVWTGETQYF	TGCAGCGTGTGGACAGGGGAGACCCAGTACTTC
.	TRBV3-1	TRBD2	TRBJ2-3	CASSPSWGTTTDTQYF	TGTGCCAGCAGCCCTTCGTGGGGGACTACGACAGATACGCAGTATTTT
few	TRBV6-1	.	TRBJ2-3	CASTPWGWTGREDTQYF	TGTGCCAGCACCCCCTGGGGGTGGACAGGGAGGGAAGATACGCAGTATTTT
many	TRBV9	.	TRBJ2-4	CASSVETGVGENIQYF	TGTGCCAGCAGCGTAGAGACGGGAGTAGGCGAAAACATTCAGTACTTC
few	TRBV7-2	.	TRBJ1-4	CASSLARGEEKLFF	TGTGCCAGCAGCTTAGCTCGGGGTGAAGAAAAACTGTTTTTT
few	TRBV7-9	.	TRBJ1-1	CASSPRPVVNTEAFF	TGTGCCAGCAGCCCCCGCCCTGTTGTGAACACTGAAGCTTTCTTT
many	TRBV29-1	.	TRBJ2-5	CSVGGVVAQETQYF	TGCAGCGTTGGAGGGGTCGTCGCCCAAGAGACCCAGTACTTC
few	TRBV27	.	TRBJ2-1	CASSPQGGPGNEQFF	TGTGCCAGCAGTCCCCAGGGGGGCCCTGGCAATGAGCAGTTCTTC
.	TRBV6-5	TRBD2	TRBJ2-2	CASSYASGKGGGELFF	TGTGCCAGCAGTTACGCTAGCGGGAAAGGTGGCGGGGAGCTGTTTTTT
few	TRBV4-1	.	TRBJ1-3	CASSQDMGQTSGNTIYF	TGCGCCAGCAGCCAAGATATGGGGCAGACCTCTGGAAACACCATATATTTT
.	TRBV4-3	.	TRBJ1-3	CASSQEGGAGNTIYF	TGCGCCAGCAGCCAAGAAGGGGGGGCCGGAAACACCATATATTTT
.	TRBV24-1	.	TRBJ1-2	CATSDPSGTFDGYTF	TGTGCCACCAGTGATCCCTCGGGGACATTCGATGGCTACACCTTC
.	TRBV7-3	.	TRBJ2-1	CASSLIDSLLGGNEQFF	TGCGCCAGCAGCTTAATAGATAGCTTATTGGGGGGCAATGAGCAGTTCTTC
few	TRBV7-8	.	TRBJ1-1	CASSSVLEDEAFF	TGTGCCAGCAGCTCGGTTCTAGAAGATGAAGCTTTCTTT
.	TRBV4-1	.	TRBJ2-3	CASSQLLFGGASTDTQYF	TGCGCCAGCAGCCAACTACTCTTCGGCGGGGCTAGCACAGATACGCAGTATTTT
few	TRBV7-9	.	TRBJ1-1	CASAQWGGNRNTEAFF	TGTGCCAGCGCCCAGTGGGGGGGCAACAGGAACACTGAAGCTTTCTTT
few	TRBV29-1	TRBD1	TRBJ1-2	CSVEESDRAFYGYTF	TGCAGCGTTGAAGAGTCTGACAGGGCCTTCTATGGCTACACCTTC
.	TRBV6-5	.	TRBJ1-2	CASSYCALCQGFGGYTF	TGTGCCAGCAGTTACTGTGCGTTATGTCAGGGGTTTGGGGGCTACACCTTC
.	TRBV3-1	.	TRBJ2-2	CASSQPKNTGELFF	TGTGCCAGCAGCCAACCTAAGAACACCGGGGAGCTGTTTTTT
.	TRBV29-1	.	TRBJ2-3	CSVLPGSTDTQYF	TGCAGCGTTCTCCCCGGTAGCACAGATACGCAGTATTTT
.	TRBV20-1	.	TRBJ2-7	CSAKERAGLGYEQYF	TGCAGTGCTAAGGAAAGAGCGGGCTTGGGCTACGAGCAGTACTTC
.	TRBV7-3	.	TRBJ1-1	CASSLIPGENTEAFF	TGTGCCAGCAGCTTAATTCCAGGGGAGAACACTGAAGCTTTCTTT
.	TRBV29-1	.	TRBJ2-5	CSGGTPGETQYF	TGCAGCGGCGGGACACCGGGAGAGACCCAGTACTTC
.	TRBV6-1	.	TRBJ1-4	CASRLGPGTHEKLFF	TGTGCCAGCAGACTAGGGCCCGGGACACATGAAAAACTGTTTTTT
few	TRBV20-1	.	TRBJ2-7	CSASPTGRSDEQYF	TGCAGTGCTAGCCCCACTGGGAGGAGTGACGAGCAGTACTTC
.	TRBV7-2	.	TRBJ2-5	CASRQSASSGETQYF	TGTGCCAGCAGACAATCGGCCAGCAGTGGAGAGACCCAGTACTTC
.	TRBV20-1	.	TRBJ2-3	CSARSPPGYTGTQYF	TGCAGTGCTAGATCCCCCCCCGGTTACACAGGTACGCAGTATTTT
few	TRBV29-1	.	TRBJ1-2	CSERGIYGYTF	TGCAGCGAACGCGGAATCTATGGCTACACCTTC
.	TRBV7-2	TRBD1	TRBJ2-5	CASSSEGQLQETQYF	TGTGCCAGCAGCTCCGAGGGACAGTTACAAGAGACCCAGTACTTC
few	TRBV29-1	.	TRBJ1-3	CSASKGSGNTIYF	TGCAGCGCCTCTAAGGGCTCTGGAAACACCATATATTTT